These 30 T cell receptor beta chains originate from one sample sequenced in a study of technical replicates of blood from a handful of donors. Using immunoSEQ multiplex PCR, the repertoire was profiled, and TCRdb retains in-frame clones only, with some absent. The sample holds about 80,000 clones, 90% to 95% seen once. The sequencing input was T cells isolated from PBMCs. The receptors come from a human donor in good health.

The chain recombines TRBV19 with TRBJ1-5; unclear D gene. The germline V and J ends were trimmed by 0 bases and 5 bases, with 5 bases remaining between them. In germline, CDR1 is LNHDA, CDR2 SQIVND (reference sequence). This CDR3 is built from 13 residues. CDR3 in amino acids: CASSIDSHQPQHF. CDR3 DNA: TGTGCCAGTAGTATAGACAGTCATCAGCCCCAGCATTTT.

This CDR3 reads CASSYSHYPETQYF. Written as DNA, the CDR3 is TGTGCCAGCAGTTACTCCCACTACCCAGAGACCCAGTACTTC. J is TRBJ2-5 and V is TRBV6-5, with unresolved D. Per the germline V gene, CDR1 is MNHEY and CDR2 is SVGAGI. The CDR3 sequence is 14 residues long. The V and J ends lost 0 bases and 4 bases respectively, with 9 bases between them.

This chain connects TRBV30 to TRBJ1-1, with a weak D call TRBD1 (6 bases). V lost 4 bases and J lost 3, with 12 bases in between. CDR1 is GTSNPN and CDR2 is SVGIG in the germline V gene (reference sequence). The CDR3 is made up of 13 amino acids. The CDR3: CAWITGWDTEAFF. The CDR3 region has the DNA TGTGCCTGGATAACAGGGTGGGACACTGAAGCTTTCTTT. Together with reference TRBV30 and TRBJ1-1, the CDR3 gives the full variable domain: SQTIHQWPATLVQPVGSPLSLECTVEGTSNPNLYWYRQAAGRGLQLLFYSVGIGQISSEVPQNLSASRPQDRQFILSSKKLLLSDSGFYLCAWITGWDTEAFFGQGTRLTVV.

J is TRBJ2-7 and V is TRBV5-6; TRBD1 matches at 7 bases. Germline CDR1 is SGHDT and CDR2 is YYEEEE. The CDR3 runs to 16 residues. Trimming removed 4 bases from V and 3 bases from J; junction bases left unmatched: 13. This chain's CDR3 is CASSPGHDRDYYEQYF. The CDR3 nucleotides are TGTGCCAGCAGCCCGGGACACGACAGGGATTACTACGAGCAGTACTTC.

The V and J genes are TRBV14 and TRBJ1-1, with 11 nucleotides matching TRBD1. Germline CDR1 and CDR2: SGHDN and FVKESK. CDR3 length: 17 residues. The V segment lost 0 bases and the J segment 5 bases; nucleotides outside the gene matches: 8. CDR3 region: CASSQDGGQGARTEAFF. DNA for the CDR3: TGTGCCAGCAGCCAAGATGGTGGACAGGGGGCGAGGACTGAAGCTTTCTTT.

This clone was seen only once. The V and J genes are TRBV5-5 and TRBJ1-5, with 9 nucleotides matching TRBD1. The CDR3 has 15 residues. Germline assignment: CDR1 SGHKS and CDR2 YYEKEE (reference sequence). The junction had 7 bases not matched to a gene; V was cut back by 4 bases and J by 5 bases. DNA for the CDR3: TGTGCCAGCAGCCCTTACAGGGGGCTCGATCAGCCCCAGCATTTT. Protein: CASSPYRGLDQPQHF.

This sequence joins TRBV30 and TRBJ2-7; 9 bases map to TRBD1. This CDR3 spans 14 amino acids. V dropped 4 bases and J dropped 2; count of bases not matched to a gene: 6. Germline-derived CDR1 and CDR2 are GTSNPN and SVGIG (reference sequence). The CDR3 loop is CAWTMDRGAYEQYF. CDR3 DNA sequence: TGTGCCTGGACCATGGACAGGGGCGCCTACGAGCAGTACTTC.

This clone was found once. The rearrangement uses TRBV19 and TRBJ1-1; D may be TRBD1 (5 bases). The CDR3 has 15 residues. CDR1 and CDR2 from the germline V gene are LNHDA and SQIVND (reference sequence). Trimming removed 4 bases at V and 0 bases at J, with 12 bases between. CDR3 DNA sequence: TGTGCCAGTAGTAACCGACAGACGCTGAACACTGAAGCTTTCTTT. Its translation: CASSNRQTLNTEAFF.

The chain combines TRBV19 with TRBJ2-2; 13 positions match TRBD2. This CDR3 region has 17 residues. Trimming cost V 3 bases and J 4 bases; bases outside gene matches: 5. Germline V lookup: CDR1 LNHDA, CDR2 SQIVND (reference sequence). The CDR3 nucleotides read TGTGCCAGTAGTATGTATAGACTAGCGGGGGGCACCGGGGAGCTGTTTTTT. The encoded protein is CASSMYRLAGGTGELFF. Based on the CDR3 plus reference TRBV19 and TRBJ2-2, the full variable domain is DGGITQSPKYLFRKEGQNVTLSCEQNLNHDAMYWYRQDPGQGLRLIYYSQIVNDFQKGDIAEGYSVSREKKESFPLTVTSAQKNPTAFYLCASSMYRLAGGTGELFFGEGSRLTVL.

The CDR3 nucleotides read TGTGCCAGCAGCAAAGGACAGGGTGAAAAACTGTTTTTT. This sequence encodes CASSKGQGEKLFF. This chain uses TRBV21-1 with TRBJ1-4; the table calls TRBD1, which could not be checked here. TRBV21-1 is recorded as a pseudogene. The CDR3 has 13 amino acids.

J is TRBJ1-2 and V is TRBV7-6; 8 bases match TRBD1. The CDR3 covers 14 residues. Trimming at V came to 4 bases and at J to 4 bases, leaving 5 bases not matched to a gene. CDR1 and CDR2 (germline): SGHVS, FNYEAQ. CDR3 sequence reads: CASSSGQALYGYTF. The CDR3 nucleotides read TGTGCCAGCAGCTCGGGACAGGCCCTCTATGGCTACACCTTC. Combining the CDR3 with reference TRBV7-6 and TRBJ1-2 gives the whole variable domain GAGVSQSPRYKVTKRGQDVALRCDPISGHVSLYWYRQALGQGPEFLTYFNYEAQQDKSGLPNDRFSAERPEGSISTLTIQRTEQRDSAMYRCASSSGQALYGYTFGSGTRLTVV.

The rearrangement joins TRBV6-1 to TRBJ1-4; tentatively, D is TRBD1 (5 bases). V was pared by 4 bases and J by 0 bases, with 9 bases between. This CDR3 is built from 15 residues. From germline, CDR1 is MNHNS and CDR2 SASEGT. CDR3 amino acids: CASSGLGATNEKLFF. The CDR3 nucleotides read TGTGCCAGCAGTGGATTAGGGGCAACTAATGAAAAACTGTTTTTT.

V and J are TRBV28 and TRBJ2-3, with 10 bases lining up with TRBD2. V shed 5 bases and J 2 bases; nucleotides not matched to a gene: 22. This CDR3 has 21 amino acids. Germline CDR1 and CDR2: MDHEN and SYDVKM. CDR3 DNA sequence: TGTGCCAGCAGTCCTGGGATGAGCGGGAGGGTCTTGGTTAGAAACACAGATACGCAGTATTTT. It encodes CASSPGMSGRVLVRNTDTQYF. Using reference TRBV28 and TRBJ2-3 for the parts outside the CDR3, the full variable domain is DVKVTQSSRYLVKRTGEKVFLECVQDMDHENMFWYRQDPGLGLRLIYFSYDVKMKEKGDIPEGYSVSREKKERFSLILESASTNQTSMYLCASSPGMSGRVLVRNTDTQYFGPGTRLTVL.

V gene TRBV7-3 combines with J gene TRBJ2-7; D may be TRBD2 (6 bases). From germline, CDR1 is SGHTA and CDR2 FQGTGA. The length of the CDR3 is 16 residues. V lost 0 bases, J lost 0 bases, and 12 bases lay in between. The CDR3 region is CASSLTAGSYSYEQYF. CDR3 nucleotides: TGTGCCAGCAGCTTAACCGCGGGGAGCTACTCCTACGAGCAGTACTTC.

The chain employs TRBV11-3 and TRBJ1-1; 9 bases agree with TRBD1. CDR1 is SGHNT, CDR2 YENEEA, per germline. Unmatched junction bases numbered 7, after V lost 5 bases and J lost 0 bases. CDR3 size: 16 residues. DNA for the CDR3: TGTGCCAGCAGCAAGGGACAGGGACACATGAACACTGAAGCTTTCTTT. Translating gives CASSKGQGHMNTEAFF.

The chain combines TRBV5-1 with TRBJ2-1; 9 bases map to TRBD1. Trimming at V came to 0 bases and at J to 2 bases, leaving 0 bases not matched to a gene. The CDR3 has 15 amino acids. CDR1 and CDR2 from the germline V gene are SGHRS and YFSETQ. The CDR3: CASSLGQGAYNEQFF. CDR3 DNA: TGCGCCAGCAGCTTGGGACAGGGGGCCTACAATGAGCAGTTCTTC.

This chain links TRBV30 with TRBJ2-1, with D possibly being TRBD2 (6 bases). V lost 3 bases to trimming and J lost 3 bases, with 12 bases between them. The length of the CDR3 is 14 residues. Germline CDR1 is GTSNPN and CDR2 is SVGIG (reference sequence). The CDR3 coding sequence is TGTGCCTGGAGGGGGGACTCAATCTACAATGAGCAGTTCTTC. The encoded protein is CAWRGDSIYNEQFF.

In DNA form, the CDR3 reads TGCAGCGTTGAAGGCCTGCGGGACCGACTTCCCGTAGAGCAGTACTTC. As protein: CSVEGLRDRLPVEQYF. The rearrangement links TRBV29-1 to TRBJ2-7; a weak D match, TRBD2 (6 bases). This CDR3 is built from 16 residues. CDR1 is SQVTM, CDR2 ANQGSEA, per germline. Trimming removed 1 base at V and 7 bases at J, with 23 bases between.

This chain joins TRBV15 and TRBJ2-7; 9 bases match TRBD1. J was trimmed by 2 bases and V by 5 bases; bases with no gene match: 13. In germline, CDR1 is LNHNV, CDR2 YYDKDF (reference sequence). The length of the CDR3 is 17 residues. The CDR3 region has the DNA TGTGCCACCAGCGGCCATGGACAGGGGATGCGGACCTACGAGCAGTACTTC. Its protein is CATSGHGQGMRTYEQYF.

V usage is TRBV10-3 and J usage is TRBJ2-3; perhaps TRBD2 as D (6 bases). CDR1 ENHRY and CDR2 SYGVKD come from the germline V gene. The length of the CDR3 is 14 residues. Trimming left V 0 bases short and J 5 bases short, with 9 bases between. CDR3: CAISESAGGDTQYF. The CDR3 nucleotides read TGTGCCATCAGTGAGTCAGCCGGGGGAGATACGCAGTATTTT.

The CDR3 DNA reads TGCGCCAGCAGCAAACTCCACAGGGAAGAGGACAATGAGCAGTTCTTC. Protein: CASSKLHREEDNEQFF. The J gene is TRBJ2-1, the V gene TRBV5-1, with D maybe TRBD1 (6 bases). Trimming pared 4 bases from V and 5 bases from J, leaving 19 bases between. The germline CDR1 and CDR2 sequences are SGHRS and YFSETQ. The CDR3 is 16 residues long.

This chain connects TRBV15 to TRBJ2-7, with D possibly TRBD2 on 5 matching bases. The CDR3 runs 13 residues. Trimming stripped 4 bases from V and 3 bases from J, with 10 bases between. CDR1 LNHNV and CDR2 YYDKDF come from the germline V gene (reference sequence). The DNA for the CDR3 is TGTGCCACCAGCAAGGCGGGTCTCTACGAGCAGTACTTC. Encoded protein: CATSKAGLYEQYF.

The chain links TRBV29-1 to TRBJ1-3, with D perhaps TRBD1 (6 bases). This CDR3 contains 12 residues. Germline CDR1 is SQVTM and CDR2 is ANQGSEA. V lost 7 bases and J lost 6, with 13 bases in between. The CDR3 is CSASSGENTIYF. CDR3 sequence (DNA): TGCAGCGCTTCTTCAGGGGAAAACACCATATATTTT.

The chain joins TRBV2 to TRBJ2-7; 7 nucleotides match TRBD2. Trimming cost V 7 bases and J 4 bases; bases outside gene matches: 13. CDR3 size: 15 residues. Germline-derived CDR1 and CDR2 are SNHLY and FYNNEI. CDR3 nucleotides: TGTGCCAGCACTTGGCCCCGGGACTATCCTTACGAGCAGTACTTC. It translates to CASTWPRDYPYEQYF.

V gene TRBV5-1 combines with J gene TRBJ2-7, with D possibly matching TRBD2 (6 bases). The CDR3 runs to 14 residues. The V end was cut by 0 bases, the J end by 4 bases, with 11 bases between. In germline, CDR1 is SGHRS, CDR2 YFSETQ. CDR3 DNA sequence: TGCGCCAGCAGCTTGGCCAGGGAGGTTTACGAGCAGTACTTC. It yields the protein CASSLAREVYEQYF.

V usage is TRBV9 and J usage is TRBJ2-3; 10 bases line up with TRBD2. V shed 4 bases and J 4 bases; nucleotides not matched to a gene: 3. Germline-derived CDR1 and CDR2 are SGDLS and YYNGEE. The CDR3 runs 14 residues. The chain's CDR3 is CASSSSGGPDTQYF. The CDR3 region has the DNA TGTGCCAGCAGCTCTAGCGGGGGCCCAGATACGCAGTATTTT.

J is TRBJ2-5 and V is TRBV10-3, with 7 bases identical to TRBD2. V shed 10 bases and J 4 bases; nucleotides not matched to a gene: 9. This CDR3 is built from 13 residues. CDR1 and CDR2 (germline): ENHRY, SYGVKD. This CDR3 reads CATTSAWGETQYF. The CDR3 DNA follows: TGTGCCACAACTAGCGCGTGGGGAGAGACCCAGTACTTC.

The rearrangement uses TRBV7-3 and TRBJ2-2; 11 bases match TRBD2. The CDR3 loop spans 19 amino acids. The V and J ends lost 1 base and 1 base, in that order; junction bases with no gene match: 8. Looked up from germline, CDR1 is SGHTA and CDR2 is FQGTGA. CDR3 coding DNA: TGTGCCAGCAGCTTAAGAGGGACTAGCGGCCTATTGAACACCGGGGAGCTGTTTTTT. It yields the protein CASSLRGTSGLLNTGELFF. Complete variable domain (other parts from reference TRBV7-3 and TRBJ2-2): GAGVSQTPSNKVTEKGKYVELRCDPISGHTALYWYRQSLGQGPEFLIYFQGTGAADDSGLPNDRFFAVRPEGSVSTLKIQRTERGDSAVYLCASSLRGTSGLLNTGELFFGEGSRLTVL.

This sequence joins TRBV11-2 and TRBJ2-7, with 9 bases fitting TRBD2. The CDR3 consists of 14 residues. V lost 2 bases to trimming and J lost 4 bases; unmatched junction nucleotides: 3. Germline CDR1 is SGHAT and CDR2 is FQNNGV. CDR3 sequence: CASSLLAGMYEQYF. CDR3 coding DNA: TGTGCCAGCAGCTTACTAGCGGGAATGTACGAGCAGTACTTC.

The chain couples TRBV7-6 to TRBJ1-1; D unresolved. Germline CDR1 is SGHVS and CDR2 is FNYEAQ. The CDR3 extends over 15 amino acids. The V end was cut by 1 base, the J end by 4 bases, with 13 bases between. The DNA of the CDR3 is TGTGCCAGCAGCTTAGTGCAGGAAGGAGGCACTGAAGCTTTCTTT. This codes for CASSLVQEGGTEAFF.